This passage covers 21 T cell receptor beta chains from one sample sequenced in a study of T cell clones after liver transplantation. The assay was immunoSEQ multiplex PCR, and TCRdb's table has in-frame clones only and misses some. The table shows more than 95,000 clones, with around 80% occurring only once. The sequencing here drew on CD4+ T cells from blood, taken approximately 45 months after liver transplant. These receptor sequences come from a human patient who received a liver transplant. T cells may partly derive from the graft donor.

A remark on this clone: Additional DNA sequences in this sample encode the identical CDR3. The CDR3 spells CASSLGGNTEAFF. The CDR3 DNA sequence: TGCGCCAGCAGCTTGGGAGGGAACACTGAAGCTTTCTTT. The V and J genes are TRBV5-1 and TRBJ1-1; the D is unclear. CDR3 length: 13 amino acids. Deletions cut 0 bases from V and 1 base from J, with 4 bases between. CDR1 and CDR2 (germline): SGHRS, YFSETQ.

V and J are TRBV29-1 and TRBJ2-5; 8 positions agree with TRBD2. This CDR3 is built from 16 residues. Looked up from germline, CDR1 is SQVTM and CDR2 is ANQGSEA. J was trimmed by 2 bases and V by 6 bases; bases with no gene match: 14. CDR3 sequence reads: CSVAVLRGGPQETQYF. CDR3 DNA sequence: TGCAGCGTCGCCGTTCTCCGGGGGGGTCCTCAAGAGACCCAGTACTTC.

The chain is built from TRBV7-9 and TRBJ2-7; D not resolved. Germline V lookup: CDR1 SEHNR, CDR2 FQNEAQ (reference sequence). Trimming took off 1 base at V and 3 bases at J, with 10 bases between the two ends. The CDR3 totals 14 residues. The CDR3 loop is CASSLGDIRYEQYF. CDR3 in DNA: TGTGCCAGCAGCTTAGGGGATATCCGCTACGAGCAGTACTTC.

This clone was observed a few times. This chain uses TRBV4-1 with TRBJ2-6; no definite D call. V was clipped by 1 base and J by 3 bases, with 1 base between them. The CDR3 spans 13 residues. Germline V CDR1 and CDR2: MGHRA, YSYEKL. CDR3 in DNA: TGCGCCAGCAGCCAAGTTGGGGCCAACGTCCTGACTTTC. Its translation is CASSQVGANVLTF.

Comments on this clone: The sample has other DNA sequences that encode this CDR3 too. As DNA, the CDR3 is TGCGCCAGCAGCCTTAACAGGGGAAACACTGAAGCTTTCTTT. This codes for CASSLNRGNTEAFF. This chain connects TRBV5-1 to TRBJ1-1, with TRBD1 identical over 7 bases. The CDR3 is 14 amino acids. Germline CDR1 is SGHRS and CDR2 is YFSETQ. J gave up 2 bases and V 4 bases, and 5 bases lay outside the gene matches.

This clone was counted only a few times. This chain links TRBV2 with TRBJ2-7, with D perhaps being TRBD1 or TRBD2 (5 bases each). CDR1 SNHLY and CDR2 FYNNEI come from the germline V gene. V gave up 7 bases and J gave up 0 bases, with 13 bases separating them. The CDR3 covers 14 residues. CDR3 amino acids: CASKRGGTSYEQYF. CDR3 nucleotide sequence: TGTGCCAGCAAGAGGGGTGGAACCTCCTACGAGCAGTACTTC.

This chain connects TRBV5-1 to TRBJ2-3; tentatively, D is TRBD2 (6 bases). Germline CDR1 is SGHRS and CDR2 is YFSETQ. This CDR3 has 15 amino acids. V was cut by 4 bases and J by 5 bases, with 17 bases left in between. The CDR3 coding sequence is TGCGCCAGCAGCCCAGACCCCCGGGGGAAAGATACGCAGTATTTT. Translating it yields CASSPDPRGKDTQYF.

V gene TRBV5-4 combines with J gene TRBJ2-7; D might be TRBD1 or TRBD2, each matching 7 bases. CDR1 and CDR2 (germline): SGHNT, YYREEE (reference sequence). The CDR3 runs to 15 residues. Trimming removed 6 bases at V and 2 bases at J, with 18 bases between. The CDR3: CASTSGAGGAYEQYF. The CDR3 DNA sequence: TGTGCCAGCACCTCGGGGGCAGGGGGGGCCTACGAGCAGTACTTC. The full variable domain, rest sourced from reference TRBV5-4 and TRBJ2-7, is ETGVTQSPTHLIKTRGQQVTLRCSSQSGHNTVSWYQQALGQGPQFIFQYYREEENGRGNFPPRFSGLQFPNYSSELNVNALELDDSALYLCASTSGAGGAYEQYFGPGTRLTVT.

This clone was found once. CDR3 DNA sequence: TGTGCCAGCTCACCTCTAGCGGGAGAGGGCCAAGAGACCCAGTACTTC. This codes for CASSPLAGEGQETQYF. The rearrangement uses TRBV18 and TRBJ2-5, with TRBD2 matching over 10 bases. V dropped 3 bases and J dropped 1; count of bases not matched to a gene: 5. The germline V gene has CDR1 KGHSH and CDR2 LQKENI. This CDR3 spans 16 amino acids.

V usage is TRBV7-3 and J usage is TRBJ2-7, with 9 bases that match TRBD1. CDR3 length equals 14 residues. Germline CDR1 reads SGHTA; CDR2 reads FQGTGA. Unmatched junction bases numbered 2, after V lost 5 bases and J lost 0 bases. CDR3 sequence: CASSRDRDSYEQYF. The DNA for the CDR3 is TGTGCCAGCAGCAGGGACAGGGACTCCTACGAGCAGTACTTC.

This clone was counted a single time. The CDR3: CASSSDYKGVILQYF. CDR3 nucleotide sequence: TGTGCCAGCAGCAGTGACTATAAGGGGGTCATCTTGCAGTACTTC. The chain joins TRBV7-9 to TRBJ2-7, with D perhaps TRBD1 (6 bases). Trimming took 5 bases from V and 9 from J, leaving 23 bases between them. CDR1 and CDR2 (germline): SEHNR, FQNEAQ (reference sequence). This CDR3 region has 15 residues.

The chain is built from TRBV27 and TRBJ2-7; the D call may be TRBD1 or TRBD2 (5 bases each). The CDR3 has 14 residues. Germline loops: CDR1 MNHEY, CDR2 SMNVEV (reference sequence). V lost 10 bases and J 0 bases, leaving 16 bases between the germline ends. The CDR3 region is CATGTWGISYEQYF. CDR3 coding DNA: TGTGCCACCGGCACCTGGGGGATCTCCTACGAGCAGTACTTC.

This rearrangement joins TRBV19 to TRBJ1-2, with no clear D. Germline V gives CDR1 LNHDA, CDR2 SQIVND (reference sequence). V lost 10 bases, J lost 2 bases, and 20 bases lay in between. This CDR3 is 15 amino acids long. This chain's CDR3 is CATSTQSLLNYGYTF. The CDR3 bases are TGTGCCACCAGTACCCAGTCACTCCTCAACTATGGCTACACCTTC.

In its sample, this clone was seen once. J is TRBJ1-1 and V is TRBV6-5; D is undetermined. The CDR3 is 11 residues long. Germline V gene sequence: CDR1 MNHEY, CDR2 SVGAGI. With 7 bases removed from V and 5 bases from J, the gap between germline ends came to 8 bases. CDR3 amino acids: CASTATTEAFF. CDR3 nucleotide sequence: TGTGCCAGCACGGCCACGACTGAAGCTTTCTTT.

The chain is built from TRBV28 and TRBJ2-5; tentatively, D is TRBD1 (5 bases). V shed 3 bases and J shed 5 bases, with 13 bases lying between them. Per germline, CDR1 MDHEN and CDR2 SYDVKM. The CDR3 runs to 14 residues. The chain's CDR3 is CASSLEGVEETQYF. The CDR3, as DNA: TGTGCCAGCAGTTTGGAAGGGGTTGAGGAGACCCAGTACTTC. Combining the CDR3 with reference TRBV28 and TRBJ2-5 gives the whole variable domain DVKVTQSSRYLVKRTGEKVFLECVQDMDHENMFWYRQDPGLGLRLIYFSYDVKMKEKGDIPEGYSVSREKKERFSLILESASTNQTSMYLCASSLEGVEETQYFGPGTRLLVL.

The sample holds a few counts of this clone. The chain carries TRBV15 and TRBJ1-1; D possibly corresponds to TRBD1 (5 bases). Trimming stripped 3 bases from V and 6 bases from J, with 17 bases between. The CDR3 contains 15 residues. CDR1 is LNHNV, CDR2 YYDKDF, per germline (reference sequence). CDR3 nucleotides: TGTGCCACCAGCAGCCAACAGGTAACAGGAGCTGAAGCTTTCTTT. Translating gives CATSSQQVTGAEAFF.

This chain uses TRBV11-2 with TRBJ2-7, with 7 bases aligning to TRBD1. The CDR3 sequence is 13 residues long. V dropped 4 bases and J dropped 3; count of bases not matched to a gene: 3. In germline, CDR1 is SGHAT, CDR2 FQNNGV. Here the CDR3 DNA reads TGTGCCAGCAGCTCCGACAGGGTCTACGAGCAGTACTTC. Translation: CASSSDRVYEQYF.

This clone has a handful of counts. The V gene is TRBV6-6, the J gene TRBJ1-6, with D possibly TRBD1 on 6 matching bases. This CDR3 has 14 residues. Germline assignment: CDR1 MNHNY and CDR2 SVGAGI (reference sequence). V lost 6 bases and J 7 bases, leaving 13 bases between the germline ends. For the CDR3, the DNA is TGTGCCAGCAGGGGGGCGGGCCTCAATTCACCCCTCCACTTT. It codes for CASRGAGLNSPLHF.

This sequence joins TRBV5-1 and TRBJ2-5, with 16 bases aligning to TRBD2. This CDR3 has 16 residues. Losses at the gene ends were 5 bases for V and 6 bases for J; bases not matched to a gene: 7. The V gene's germline CDR1 is SGHRS and CDR2 YFSETQ. DNA for the CDR3: TGCGCCAGCAGTCCCCCGGGACTAGCGGGAGGGCAGACCCAGTACTTC. Encoded protein: CASSPPGLAGGQTQYF.

V gene TRBV5-1 combines with J gene TRBJ1-2; D is ambiguous. Trimming removed 3 bases from V and 5 bases from J, with 17 bases in between. Germline V CDR1 and CDR2: SGHRS, YFSETQ. This CDR3 comprises 15 residues. The CDR3 region has the DNA TGCGCCAGCAGCTCCCCCCGGGAGGAGCCATATGGCTACACCTTC. Protein sequence: CASSSPREEPYGYTF. Drawing the rest from reference TRBV5-1 and TRBJ1-2, the complete variable domain is KAGVTQTPRYLIKTRGQQVTLSCSPISGHRSVSWYQQTPGQGLQFLFEYFSETQRNKGNFPGRFSGRQFSNSRSEMNVSTLELGDSALYLCASSSPREEPYGYTFGSGTRLTVV.

The gene calls are TRBV5-1 and TRBJ2-7, with D possibly being TRBD2 (6 bases). V was pared by 4 bases and J by 2 bases, with 10 bases between. This CDR3 region has 13 residues. Germline lookup yields CDR1 SGHRS and CDR2 YFSETQ. The CDR3 region has the DNA TGCGCCAGCAGCCGGGACTCAACCTACGAGCAGTACTTC. It encodes CASSRDSTYEQYF.